A selection of T cell receptor beta chains follows, all from one sample in a study of blood T cell repertoires in COVID-19. Method: immunoSEQ multiplex PCR; TCRdb's copy keeps in-frame clones and lacks some. The sample consists of around 150,000 clones, about four fifths of them appearing once. Sequencing was carried out using peripheral blood. The receptors shown here come from a man aged 25 to 40 with COVID-19, enrolled during active disease. Each CDR3 is given with its conserved first and last residue. Fields, in order: J gene, D gene, clone size, V gene, CDR3 DNA, CDR3 protein. The D gene is left open where the match is weak. Not all rows give a size; the values are once, few, many and, for expanded clones, a class.

j_gene: TRBJ1-5
d_gene: .
abundance: .
v_gene: TRBV4-3
CDR3nt: TGCGCCAGCAGCCAAGATCTGGGCCAGTTCAATCAGCCCCAGCATTTT
CDR3aa: CASSQDLGQFNQPQHF

j_gene: TRBJ2-1
d_gene: TRBD2
abundance: .
v_gene: TRBV10-3
CDR3nt: TGTGCCCTTAGCCGGACTAGCACCTACAATGAGCAGTTCTTC
CDR3aa: CALSRTSTYNEQFF

j_gene: TRBJ2-1
d_gene: TRBD2
abundance: .
v_gene: TRBV5-4
CDR3nt: TGTGCCAGCACCCCTAGCGGGGATGTAAATGAGCAGTTCTTC
CDR3aa: CASTPSGDVNEQFF

j_gene: TRBJ2-1
d_gene: .
abundance: .
v_gene: TRBV5-1
CDR3nt: TGCGCCAGCAGCTACGTCCGTAGCTCCTACAATGAGCAGTTCTTC
CDR3aa: CASSYVRSSYNEQFF

j_gene: TRBJ2-5
d_gene: .
abundance: .
v_gene: TRBV5-1
CDR3nt: TGCGCCAGCAGCTTGAGACTAGTCCAAGAGACCCAGTACTTC
CDR3aa: CASSLRLVQETQYF

j_gene: TRBJ2-3
d_gene: .
abundance: many
v_gene: TRBV7-9
CDR3nt: TGTGCCAGCAGCCCACGATTAGCCGCTAGCACAGATACGCAGTATTTT
CDR3aa: CASSPRLAASTDTQYF

j_gene: TRBJ1-1
d_gene: .
abundance: .
v_gene: TRBV30
CDR3nt: TGTGCCTGGAGCCTTATGCGCGGGAACACTGAAGCTTTCTTT
CDR3aa: CAWSLMRGNTEAFF

j_gene: TRBJ1-2
d_gene: .
abundance: .
v_gene: TRBV5-6
CDR3nt: TGTGCCAGCAGCTTGGATAGGGCGGGCTATGGCTACACCTTC
CDR3aa: CASSLDRAGYGYTF

j_gene: TRBJ2-7
d_gene: .
abundance: once
v_gene: TRBV15
CDR3nt: TGTGCCACCAGCAAGTTAGACAGAGCCTACGAGCAGTACTTC
CDR3aa: CATSKLDRAYEQYF

j_gene: TRBJ2-7
d_gene: TRBD1
abundance: .
v_gene: TRBV5-4
CDR3nt: TGTGCCAGCAGCTTTACAGGGGGGCGATACGAGCAGTACTTC
CDR3aa: CASSFTGGRYEQYF

j_gene: TRBJ1-3
d_gene: .
abundance: .
v_gene: TRBV7-2
CDR3nt: TGTGCCAGCAGCTTAAGTCTCCACAACGGAAACACCATATATTTT
CDR3aa: CASSLSLHNGNTIYF

j_gene: TRBJ2-5
d_gene: TRBD1
abundance: .
v_gene: TRBV28
CDR3nt: TGTGCCAGCAGCCTAAGGCTTTCCGGGACAGGGGGAGAGACCCAGTACTTC
CDR3aa: CASSLRLSGTGGETQYF

j_gene: TRBJ2-1
d_gene: TRBD2
abundance: .
v_gene: TRBV3-1/TRBV3-2
CDR3nt: TGTGCCAGCAGCCAAGATGGTAGCGGGACATATGAGCAGTTCTTC
CDR3aa: CASSQDGSGTYEQFF

j_gene: TRBJ2-5
d_gene: .
abundance: .
v_gene: TRBV14
CDR3nt: TGTGCCAGCAGCCAAGTGACAGGCGGTGGAACCCAGTACTTC
CDR3aa: CASSQVTGGGTQYF

j_gene: TRBJ1-5
d_gene: TRBD1
abundance: once
v_gene: TRBV5-1
CDR3nt: TGCGCCAGCAGCTTCGGACAGGGAGAGCAGCCCCAGCATTTT
CDR3aa: CASSFGQGEQPQHF

j_gene: TRBJ2-7
d_gene: .
abundance: .
v_gene: TRBV28
CDR3nt: TGTGCCAGCAGTCGAGGGCGAGGGGGACGCGAGCAGTACTTC
CDR3aa: CASSRGRGGREQYF

j_gene: TRBJ2-2
d_gene: .
abundance: .
v_gene: TRBV30
CDR3nt: TGTGCCTGGAGGCGGACTGCCGCCTCCACCGGGGAGCTGTTTTTT
CDR3aa: CAWRRTAASTGELFF

j_gene: TRBJ1-2
d_gene: TRBD1
abundance: .
v_gene: TRBV27
CDR3nt: TGTGCCAGCAGTCGACAGGGGTCGGGTGGCTACACCTTC
CDR3aa: CASSRQGSGGYTF

j_gene: TRBJ2-7
d_gene: .
abundance: .
v_gene: TRBV4-1
CDR3nt: TGCGCCAGCAGCCAGGACATGTACGAGCAGTACTTC
CDR3aa: CASSQDMYEQYF

j_gene: TRBJ1-3
d_gene: TRBD1
abundance: .
v_gene: TRBV7-6
CDR3nt: TGTGCCAGCAGCAGGGACAGAACTCTCTCTGGAAACACCATATATTTT
CDR3aa: CASSRDRTLSGNTIYF

j_gene: TRBJ2-5
d_gene: TRBD2
abundance: .
v_gene: TRBV3-1/TRBV3-2
CDR3nt: TGTGCCAGCAGCCAAGAAATAGGCGGGAGGCATTTAGAGACCCAGTACTTC
CDR3aa: CASSQEIGGRHLETQYF

j_gene: TRBJ1-4
d_gene: .
abundance: .
v_gene: TRBV28
CDR3nt: TGTGCCAGCACGGGCGGGGTGAATGAAAAACTGTTTTTT
CDR3aa: CASTGGVNEKLFF

j_gene: TRBJ2-2
d_gene: .
abundance: .
v_gene: TRBV12-3/TRBV12-4
CDR3nt: TGTGCCAGCAGTTTTCAGCGGGCCGGGGAGCTGTTTTTT
CDR3aa: CASSFQRAGELFF

j_gene: TRBJ2-7
d_gene: TRBD1
abundance: .
v_gene: TRBV5-6
CDR3nt: TGTGCCAGCAGCCTGACAGGGGTCTCCTACGAGCAGTACTTC
CDR3aa: CASSLTGVSYEQYF

j_gene: TRBJ2-5
d_gene: .
abundance: .
v_gene: TRBV18
CDR3nt: TGTGCCAGCTCCTTTTACCAAGAGACCCAGTACTTC
CDR3aa: CASSFYQETQYF

j_gene: TRBJ1-1
d_gene: .
abundance: .
v_gene: TRBV9
CDR3nt: TGTGCCAGCAGCCCCTTTCGGTCAGGGCATGAAGCTTTCTTT
CDR3aa: CASSPFRSGHEAFF

j_gene: TRBJ2-6
d_gene: .
abundance: once
v_gene: TRBV2
CDR3nt: TGTGCCAGCATGGGGAGGAGCTCTGGGGCCAACGTCCTGACTTTC
CDR3aa: CASMGRSSGANVLTF

j_gene: TRBJ2-3
d_gene: TRBD2
abundance: .
v_gene: TRBV28
CDR3nt: TGTGCCAGCAGCCCCCGGGGGAGGGGCACAGATACGCAGTATTTT
CDR3aa: CASSPRGRGTDTQYF

j_gene: TRBJ1-1
d_gene: .
abundance: .
v_gene: TRBV28
CDR3nt: TGTGCCAGCAGTCCCCTCGTCCTTCCTGTGAACACTGAAGCTTTCTTT
CDR3aa: CASSPLVLPVNTEAFF

j_gene: TRBJ2-1
d_gene: TRBD1
abundance: .
v_gene: TRBV12-3/TRBV12-4
CDR3nt: TGTGCCAGCAGGGGGACAGCCTACAATGAGCAGTTCTTC
CDR3aa: CASRGTAYNEQFF

j_gene: TRBJ2-2
d_gene: .
abundance: few
v_gene: TRBV11-1
CDR3nt: TGTGCCAGCAGCTTAACGGCTAGAGGCACCGGGGAGCTGTTTTTT
CDR3aa: CASSLTARGTGELFF

j_gene: TRBJ2-1
d_gene: .
abundance: few
v_gene: TRBV28
CDR3nt: TGTGCCAGCAGTTTCCCTAATCGTCTCAATGAGCAGTTCTTC
CDR3aa: CASSFPNRLNEQFF

j_gene: TRBJ2-7
d_gene: TRBD2
abundance: few
v_gene: TRBV7-2
CDR3nt: TGTGCCAGCAGGTCGAGCGGGAGGGCTTCCTACGAGCAGTACTTC
CDR3aa: CASRSSGRASYEQYF

j_gene: TRBJ2-3
d_gene: .
abundance: few
v_gene: TRBV6-4
CDR3nt: TGTGCCAGCAGTGCATTGAGCGGGAGCACAGATACGCAGTATTTT
CDR3aa: CASSALSGSTDTQYF

j_gene: TRBJ1-1
d_gene: .
abundance: .
v_gene: TRBV25-1
CDR3nt: TGTGCCAGCACCCGGAACACTGAAGCTTTCTTT
CDR3aa: CASTRNTEAFF

j_gene: TRBJ1-1
d_gene: .
abundance: .
v_gene: TRBV28
CDR3nt: TGTGCCAGCAGTCCGGCGGGATTTGAAGCTTTCTTT
CDR3aa: CASSPAGFEAFF

j_gene: TRBJ1-3
d_gene: .
abundance: .
v_gene: TRBV9
CDR3nt: TGTGCCAGCAGCGTAGGGACTGGACTCGGCGGAAACACCATATATTTT
CDR3aa: CASSVGTGLGGNTIYF

j_gene: TRBJ2-1
d_gene: .
abundance: .
v_gene: TRBV3-1/TRBV3-2
CDR3nt: TGTGCCAGCAGCCAAGACGCAGGGAAGGTCCAGTTCTTC
CDR3aa: CASSQDAGKVQFF

j_gene: TRBJ2-7
d_gene: TRBD1
abundance: .
v_gene: TRBV29-1
CDR3nt: TGCAGCGTTGAACAGGGGGCTTTGGGGGAGCAGTACTTC
CDR3aa: CSVEQGALGEQYF

j_gene: TRBJ2-2
d_gene: TRBD1
abundance: .
v_gene: TRBV30
CDR3nt: TGTGCCTGGAGGGGGGACAGGGCGGGAACCGGGGAGCTGTTTTTT
CDR3aa: CAWRGDRAGTGELFF

j_gene: TRBJ1-1
d_gene: .
abundance: .
v_gene: TRBV6-5
CDR3nt: TGTGCCAGCAGTTACTCGAACGGGGGAGGAACTGAAGCTTTCTTT
CDR3aa: CASSYSNGGGTEAFF

j_gene: TRBJ1-4
d_gene: TRBD1
abundance: .
v_gene: TRBV28
CDR3nt: TGTGCCAGCAGTTTGGCCGGGACAGGTCATGAAAAACTGTTTTTT
CDR3aa: CASSLAGTGHEKLFF

j_gene: TRBJ1-6
d_gene: TRBD1
abundance: .
v_gene: TRBV7-9
CDR3nt: TGTGCCAGCAGCTTAGCGCGACAGGGGCTAAGCCATAATTCACCCCTCCACTTT
CDR3aa: CASSLARQGLSHNSPLHF

j_gene: TRBJ1-3
d_gene: .
abundance: .
v_gene: TRBV19
CDR3nt: TGTGCCAGTAGTATACCTCACAGGCGACTTGGAAACACCATATATTTT
CDR3aa: CASSIPHRRLGNTIYF

j_gene: TRBJ1-3
d_gene: .
abundance: .
v_gene: TRBV13
CDR3nt: TGTGCCAGCAGCCGCCTCCAGGGGAGTGGAAACACCATATATTTT
CDR3aa: CASSRLQGSGNTIYF

j_gene: TRBJ2-3
d_gene: .
abundance: .
v_gene: TRBV28
CDR3nt: TGTGCCAGCAGTCCCCGCCAGTCCCCCACAGATACGCAGTATTTT
CDR3aa: CASSPRQSPTDTQYF

j_gene: TRBJ1-1
d_gene: .
abundance: .
v_gene: TRBV7-2
CDR3nt: TGTGCCAGCAGCTTAGATGGAGGGCGTGGTGAAGCTTTCTTT
CDR3aa: CASSLDGGRGEAFF

j_gene: TRBJ2-7
d_gene: TRBD2
abundance: .
v_gene: TRBV27
CDR3nt: TGTGCCAGCACCGGGACTAGCGGTCCCTACGAGCAGTACTTC
CDR3aa: CASTGTSGPYEQYF

j_gene: TRBJ2-3
d_gene: TRBD2
abundance: .
v_gene: TRBV19
CDR3nt: TGTGCCAGTAGTCCACTAGCGGGTCTAACAGATACGCAGTATTTT
CDR3aa: CASSPLAGLTDTQYF

j_gene: TRBJ1-1
d_gene: .
abundance: .
v_gene: TRBV19
CDR3nt: TGTGCCAGTAGTAAGGGCAGGGGCGAGTCGGGCAATCCTGAAGCTTTCTTT
CDR3aa: CASSKGRGESGNPEAFF

j_gene: TRBJ2-7
d_gene: TRBD1
abundance: .
v_gene: TRBV7-8
CDR3nt: TGTGCCAGCAGCCCTAGGTCCGGGACAGCGGCCTACGAGCAGTACTTC
CDR3aa: CASSPRSGTAAYEQYF

j_gene: TRBJ1-3
d_gene: .
abundance: .
v_gene: TRBV28
CDR3nt: TGTGCCAGCAGTTTCGGGGGGGCCTCTGGAAACACCATATATTTT
CDR3aa: CASSFGGASGNTIYF